The source of this TCR beta chain is a study of OX40 agonist ivuxolimab in advanced cancers. Data came from immunoSEQ multiplex PCR; TCRdb stores just in-frame clones and leaves some out. This table has tens of thousands of clones, 94% appearing once. The germline V gene has CDR1 SEHNR and CDR2 FQNEAQ (reference sequence). CDR3 length equals 17 residues. The trim removed 2 bases at V and 4 bases at J, leaving 6 bases unmatched. The starting material was CD4+ or CD8+ T cells sorted from blood, obtained in a trial of the OX40 agonist ivuxolimab. The chain carries TRBV7-9 and TRBJ2-2; TRBD2 agrees at 11 bases. The receptor comes from an adult with an advanced solid tumor such as melanoma, head and neck, liver or kidney cancer. CDR3 nucleotide sequence: TGTGCCAGCAGCTTAACTAGCGGGAGTACGGGCACCGGGGAGCTGTTTTTT. This gives the protein CASSLTSGSTGTGELFF.